A selection of T cell receptor beta chains follows, all from one sample in a study of blood T cells in healthy people across ages. From the 5' RACE reads, TCRdb called clonotypes with MiXCR, one entry per CDR3 protein. The sample lists 450,000 to 700,000 distinct CDR3 sequences; approximately 30% were seen once. Specimen: blood. Receptor source: a woman in her seventies in good health. Both conserved end residues are part of each CDR3.

v_gene: TRBV10-3
j_gene: TRBJ2-1
CDR3aa: CAISLRGDEQFF

v_gene: TRBV4-1
j_gene: TRBJ1-5
CDR3aa: CASSQAGGDNQPQHF

v_gene: TRBV27
j_gene: TRBJ1-4
CDR3aa: CASSLLRVKNEKLFF

v_gene: TRBV19
j_gene: TRBJ2-1
CDR3aa: CASSTLWGTEQFF

v_gene: TRBV29-1
j_gene: TRBJ2-5
CDR3aa: CSLLAGDGTQYF

v_gene: TRBV2
j_gene: TRBJ1-1
CDR3aa: CASSVGGEAFF

v_gene: TRBV5-1
j_gene: TRBJ2-5
CDR3aa: CASRAGGSVETQYF

v_gene: TRBV6-5
j_gene: TRBJ2-6
CDR3aa: CASSYPGTPGVLTF

v_gene: TRBV12-3/TRBV12-4
j_gene: TRBJ1-3
CDR3aa: CASSLGAVGGNTIYF

v_gene: TRBV27
j_gene: .
CDR3aa: CTSSVTPGLEQYF

v_gene: TRBV29-1
j_gene: TRBJ1-1
CDR3aa: CSAAEHLGREAFF